The rows below give T cell receptor beta chains drawn from one sample of a study of cytomegalovirus exposure and HLA in healthy donors. Clones were sequenced by immunoSEQ multiplex PCR, and TCRdb holds only the in-frame ones, with some missing. Altogether 120,000 to 150,000 clones are present, more than 60% being singletons, with the ten largest covering around 13%. Sample: PBMCs. The receptors stem from a middle-aged man in good health and CMV-seropositive. Both conserved end residues are part of each CDR3. D genes are given only for firm matches. Rows give clone size only sometimes, using once, few, many, or a class for an expanded clone.

V gene	CDR3 length	J gene	clone size	D gene	CDR3 protein	CDR3 DNA
TRBV27	15	TRBJ1-1	-	-	CASSLAAAMNTEAFF	TGTGCCAGCAGTTTAGCGGCAGCAATGAACACTGAAGCTTTCTTT
TRBV7-2	14	TRBJ1-6	-	-	CASSPRGRDSPLHF	TGTGCCAGCAGCCCCCGTGGCAGGGATTCACCCCTCCACTTT
TRBV11-2	15	TRBJ1-4	-	-	CASRARGESNEKLFF	TGTGCCAGCAGGGCCAGGGGAGAGAGTAATGAAAAACTGTTTTTT
TRBV14	20	TRBJ2-1	-	-	CASSQGASSPPSGAIDEQFF	TGTGCCAGCAGCCAAGGGGCTAGCTCCCCACCATCAGGGGCTATCGATGAGCAGTTCTTC
TRBV2	16	TRBJ2-3	-	TRBD2	CASRPGLAGGRDTQYF	TGTGCCAGCAGGCCGGGACTAGCGGGAGGGCGAGATACGCAGTATTTT
TRBV19	17	TRBJ2-5	-	TRBD1	CASSMRDRGSSQETQYF	TGTGCCAGTAGTATGAGAGACAGGGGGTCCAGTCAAGAGACCCAGTACTTC
TRBV2	14	TRBJ2-1	-	TRBD2	CASSPGLAVNEQFF	TGTGCCAGCAGTCCGGGACTAGCCGTCAATGAGCAGTTCTTC
TRBV30	18	TRBJ2-2	-	TRBD2	CAYQGLAGAGENTGELFF	TGTGCCTATCAGGGGCTAGCGGGAGCAGGCGAGAACACCGGGGAGCTGTTTTTT
TRBV9	15	TRBJ2-5	-	-	CASSALGIQLETQYF	TGTGCCAGCAGCGCCCTAGGTATCCAGTTAGAGACCCAGTACTTC
TRBV5-4	14	TRBJ2-3	-	TRBD2	CAGGEDPSTDTQYF	TGTGCCGGGGGGGAAGACCCTAGCACAGATACGCAGTATTTT
TRBV9	14	TRBJ2-3	-	-	CASSVLVATDTQYF	TGTGCCAGCAGCGTGCTGGTAGCCACAGATACGCAGTATTTT
TRBV6-5	15	TRBJ1-3	once	-	CASSYTVSSGNTIYF	TGTGCCAGCAGTTACACGGTTAGCTCTGGAAACACCATATATTTT
TRBV5-1	15	TRBJ2-2	few	-	CASSLGLDDTGELFF	TGCGCCAGCAGCTTGGGACTAGACGACACCGGGGAGCTGTTTTTT
TRBV6-5	13	TRBJ2-7	once	-	CASRQGRSYEQYF	TGTGCCAGCAGGCAGGGTCGGAGCTACGAGCAGTACTTC
TRBV4-1	17	TRBJ2-5	-	TRBD2	CASSQDHSSGTVETQYF	TGCGCCAGCAGCCAAGATCATTCTAGCGGCACGGTGGAGACCCAGTACTTC
TRBV2	15	TRBJ2-2	-	-	CASSVILGVAGELFF	TGTGCCAGCAGTGTAATATTGGGCGTAGCCGGGGAGCTGTTTTTT
TRBV7-3	14	TRBJ1-1	-	-	CASKTSEAATEAFF	TGTGCCAGCAAGACTTCGGAGGCAGCAACTGAAGCTTTCTTT
TRBV7-9	13	TRBJ1-6	-	-	CASTSNPQSPLHF	TGTGCCAGCACCTCGAACCCCCAGTCACCCCTCCACTTT
TRBV7-8	16	TRBJ1-2	few	TRBD1	CASSLRGRGLLRGYTF	TGTGCCAGCAGCCTCAGAGGCAGGGGGCTCCTGAGGGGCTACACCTTC
TRBV5-1	19	TRBJ2-3	-	TRBD2	CASSLGARLAGDGTDTQYF	TGCGCCAGCAGCTTGGGGGCCCGACTAGCGGGAGACGGCACAGATACGCAGTATTTT
TRBV6-4	14	TRBJ2-7	-	TRBD2	CASSPLAGADEQYF	TGTGCCAGCAGCCCGTTAGCGGGAGCGGACGAGCAGTACTTC
TRBV27	14	TRBJ2-2	-	-	CASSLDTLTGELFF	TGTGCCAGCAGTTTAGATACCCTAACCGGGGAGCTGTTTTTT
TRBV6-5	13	TRBJ1-1	few	-	CASSFFRNTEAFF	TGTGCCAGCAGTTTTTTCAGGAACACTGAAGCTTTCTTT
TRBV28	15	TRBJ2-1	once	TRBD2	CASSLGVAGGFEQFF	TGTGCCAGCAGTTTAGGGGTAGCGGGAGGTTTTGAGCAGTTCTTC
TRBV5-4	14	TRBJ2-1	few	-	CASTPVTSYNEQFF	TGTGCCAGCACCCCGGTTACCTCCTACAATGAGCAGTTCTTC
TRBV11-2	14	TRBJ1-1	-	-	CASKPGFGNTEAFF	TGTGCCAGCAAACCAGGGTTCGGGAACACTGAAGCTTTCTTT
TRBV4-1	15	TRBJ1-3	-	TRBD1	CASSPSRDRLDTIYF	TGCGCCAGCAGCCCGTCCCGGGACAGGTTGGACACCATATATTTT
TRBV5-1	15	TRBJ2-7	once	TRBD2	CASSLGGTSDYEQYF	TGCGCCAGCAGCTTGGGTGGGACTAGCGACTACGAGCAGTACTTC
TRBV7-2	15	TRBJ1-1	-	TRBD1	CASSLVGTEGTEAFF	TGTGCCAGCAGCTTAGTCGGGACAGAGGGCACTGAAGCTTTCTTT
TRBV7-2	15	TRBJ2-1	-	-	CASSFMARGYNEQFF	TGTGCCAGCAGCTTCATGGCTAGAGGGTACAATGAGCAGTTCTTC